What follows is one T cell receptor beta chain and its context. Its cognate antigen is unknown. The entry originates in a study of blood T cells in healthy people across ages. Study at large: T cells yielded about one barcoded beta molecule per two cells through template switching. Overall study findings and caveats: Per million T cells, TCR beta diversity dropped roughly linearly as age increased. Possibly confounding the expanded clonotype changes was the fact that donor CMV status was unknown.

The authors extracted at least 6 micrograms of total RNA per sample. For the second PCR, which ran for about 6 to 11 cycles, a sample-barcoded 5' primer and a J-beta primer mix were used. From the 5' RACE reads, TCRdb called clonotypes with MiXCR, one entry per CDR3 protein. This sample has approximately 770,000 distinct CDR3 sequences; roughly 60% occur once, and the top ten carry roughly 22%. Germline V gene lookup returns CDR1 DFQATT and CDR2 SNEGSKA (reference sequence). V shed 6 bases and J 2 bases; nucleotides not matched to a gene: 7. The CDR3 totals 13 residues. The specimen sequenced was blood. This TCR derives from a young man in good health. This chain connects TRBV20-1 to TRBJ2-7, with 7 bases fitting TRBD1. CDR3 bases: TGCAGTGCCGCAAGGACAGGAACCTACGAGCAGTACTTC. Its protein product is CSAARTGTYEQYF.